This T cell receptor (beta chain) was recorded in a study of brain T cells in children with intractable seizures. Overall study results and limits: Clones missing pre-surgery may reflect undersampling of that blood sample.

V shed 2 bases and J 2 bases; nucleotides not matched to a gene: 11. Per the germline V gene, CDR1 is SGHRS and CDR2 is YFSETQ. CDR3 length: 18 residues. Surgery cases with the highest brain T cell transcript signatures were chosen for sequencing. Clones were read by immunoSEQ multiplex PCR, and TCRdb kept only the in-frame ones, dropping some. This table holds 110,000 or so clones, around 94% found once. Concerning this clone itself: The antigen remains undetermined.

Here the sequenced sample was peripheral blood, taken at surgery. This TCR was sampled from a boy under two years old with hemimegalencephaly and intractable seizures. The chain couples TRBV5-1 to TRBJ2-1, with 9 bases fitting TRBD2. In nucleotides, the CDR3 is TGCGCCAGCAGCTTCGCTGGGGGGGCTAGCGGGACCTACAATGAGCAGTTCTTC. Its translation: CASSFAGGASGTYNEQFF.